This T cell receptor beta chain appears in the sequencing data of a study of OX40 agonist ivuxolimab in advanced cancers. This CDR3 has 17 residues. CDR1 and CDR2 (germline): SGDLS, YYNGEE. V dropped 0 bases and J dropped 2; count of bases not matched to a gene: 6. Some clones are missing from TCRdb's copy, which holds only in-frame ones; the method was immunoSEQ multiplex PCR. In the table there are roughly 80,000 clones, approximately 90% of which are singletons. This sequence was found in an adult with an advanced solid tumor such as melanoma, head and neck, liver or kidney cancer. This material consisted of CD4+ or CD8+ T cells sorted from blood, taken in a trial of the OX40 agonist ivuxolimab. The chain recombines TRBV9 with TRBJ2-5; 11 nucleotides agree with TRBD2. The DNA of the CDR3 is TGTGCCAGCAGCGTAGTTGGGGGACTAGCGGCACAAGAGACCCAGTACTTC. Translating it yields CASSVVGGLAAQETQYF.